This TCR beta chain came from a study of blood T cell repertoires in COVID-19. Turning to the study itself: The samples span acute and convalescent COVID-19 from the United States, Italy and Spain.

Per the original methods: Nucleated cell number was recorded as an estimate derived from reference gene primer amplification. Clones were sequenced by immunoSEQ multiplex PCR, and TCRdb holds only the in-frame ones, with some missing. D and trimming were read from the DNA, whereas the V and J calls and clone size are those reported in that table. The profile shows 91,000 or so clones, about 86% of them singletons. Germline lookup yields CDR1 LNHDA and CDR2 SQIVND (reference sequence). This CDR3 has 11 amino acids. Trimming stripped 11 bases from V and 10 bases from J, with 12 bases between. The sequence derives from a woman aged 60-75 years in a cohort sampled during active or convalescent COVID-19. Specimen: peripheral blood. This rearrangement joins TRBV19 to TRBJ1-6; D gene ambiguous. The DNA for the CDR3 is TGTGCCCGGGCGGGAAGCTCACCCCTCCACTTT. Its protein is CARAGSSPLHF.